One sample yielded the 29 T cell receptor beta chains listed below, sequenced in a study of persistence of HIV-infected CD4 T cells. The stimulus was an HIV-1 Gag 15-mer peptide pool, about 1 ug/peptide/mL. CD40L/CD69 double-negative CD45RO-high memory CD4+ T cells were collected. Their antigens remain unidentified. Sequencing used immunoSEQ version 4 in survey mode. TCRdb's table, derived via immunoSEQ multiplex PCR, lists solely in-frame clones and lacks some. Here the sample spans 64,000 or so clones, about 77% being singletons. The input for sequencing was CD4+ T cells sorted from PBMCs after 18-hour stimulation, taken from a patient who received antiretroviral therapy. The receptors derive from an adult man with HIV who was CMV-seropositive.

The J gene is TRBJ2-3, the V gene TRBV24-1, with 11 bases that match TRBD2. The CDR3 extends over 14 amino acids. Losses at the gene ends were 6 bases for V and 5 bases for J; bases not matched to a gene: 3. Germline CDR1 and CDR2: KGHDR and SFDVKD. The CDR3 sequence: CATSPSGGIDTQYF. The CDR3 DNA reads TGTGCCACCAGTCCTAGCGGGGGGATAGATACGCAGTATTTT.

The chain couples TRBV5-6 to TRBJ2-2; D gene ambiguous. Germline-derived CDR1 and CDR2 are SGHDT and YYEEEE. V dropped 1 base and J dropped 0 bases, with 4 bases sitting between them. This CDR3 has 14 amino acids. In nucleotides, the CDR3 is TGTGCCAGCAGCTTGCGGGCGAACACCGGGGAGCTGTTTTTT. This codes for CASSLRANTGELFF.

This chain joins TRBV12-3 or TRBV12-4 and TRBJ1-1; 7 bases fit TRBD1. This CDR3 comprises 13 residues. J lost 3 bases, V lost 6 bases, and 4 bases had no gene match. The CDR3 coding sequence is TGTGCCAGCAGGGAGCAGGGGGACACTGAAGCTTTCTTT. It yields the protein CASREQGDTEAFF.

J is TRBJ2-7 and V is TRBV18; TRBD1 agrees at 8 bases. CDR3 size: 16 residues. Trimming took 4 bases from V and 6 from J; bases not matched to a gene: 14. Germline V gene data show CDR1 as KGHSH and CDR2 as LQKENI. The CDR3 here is CASSLERTGKASEQYF. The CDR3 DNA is TGTGCCAGCTCACTGGAACGGACAGGGAAAGCAAGCGAGCAGTACTTC. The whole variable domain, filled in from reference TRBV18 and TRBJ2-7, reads NAGVMQNPRHLVRRRGQEARLRCSPMKGHSHVYWYRQLPEEGLKFMVYLQKENIIDESGMPKERFSAEFPKEGPSILRIQQVVRGDSAAYFCASSLERTGKASEQYFGPGTRLTVT.

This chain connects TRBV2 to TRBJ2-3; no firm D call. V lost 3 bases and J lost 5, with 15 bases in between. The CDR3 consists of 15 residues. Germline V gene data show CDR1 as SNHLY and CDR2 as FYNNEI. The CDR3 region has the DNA TGTGCCAGCAGTGACCGACCTCGGTTGGGAGATACGCAGTATTTT. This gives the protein CASSDRPRLGDTQYF.

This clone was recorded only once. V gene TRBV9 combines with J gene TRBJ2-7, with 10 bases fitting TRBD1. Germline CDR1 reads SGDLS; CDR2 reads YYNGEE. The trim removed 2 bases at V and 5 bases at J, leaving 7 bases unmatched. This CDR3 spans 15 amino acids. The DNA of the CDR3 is TGTGCCAGCAGCGTTTCCGGGACAGGGGCGAACGAGCAGTACTTC. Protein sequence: CASSVSGTGANEQYF. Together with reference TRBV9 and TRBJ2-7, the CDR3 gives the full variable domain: DSGVTQTPKHLITATGQRVTLRCSPRSGDLSVYWYQQSLDQGLQFLIQYYNGEERAKGNILERFSAQQFPDLHSELNLSSLELGDSALYFCASSVSGTGANEQYFGPGTRLTVT.

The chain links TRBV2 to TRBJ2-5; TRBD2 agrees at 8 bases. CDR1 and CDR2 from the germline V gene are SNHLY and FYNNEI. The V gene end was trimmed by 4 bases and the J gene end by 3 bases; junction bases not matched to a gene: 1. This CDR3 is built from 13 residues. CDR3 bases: TGTGCCAGCAGTGGGACTAGCAAAGAGACCCAGTACTTC. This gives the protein CASSGTSKETQYF.

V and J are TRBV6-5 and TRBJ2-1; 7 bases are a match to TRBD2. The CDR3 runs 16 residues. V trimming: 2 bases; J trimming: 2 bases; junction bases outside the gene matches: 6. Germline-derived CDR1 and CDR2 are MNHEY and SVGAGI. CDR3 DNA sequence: TGTGCCAGCAGTTACAAGCGGGGATCTACCTACAATGAGCAGTTCTTC. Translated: CASSYKRGSTYNEQFF.

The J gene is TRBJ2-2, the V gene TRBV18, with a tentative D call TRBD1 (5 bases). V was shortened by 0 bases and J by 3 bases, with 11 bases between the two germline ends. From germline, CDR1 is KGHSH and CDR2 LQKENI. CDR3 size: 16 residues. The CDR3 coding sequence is TGTGCCAGCTCACCACCGAACCAACAGGACACCGGGGAGCTGTTTTTT. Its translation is CASSPPNQQDTGELFF. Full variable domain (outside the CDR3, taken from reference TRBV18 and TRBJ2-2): NAGVMQNPRHLVRRRGQEARLRCSPMKGHSHVYWYRQLPEEGLKFMVYLQKENIIDESGMPKERFSAEFPKEGPSILRIQQVVRGDSAAYFCASSPPNQQDTGELFFGEGSRLTVL.

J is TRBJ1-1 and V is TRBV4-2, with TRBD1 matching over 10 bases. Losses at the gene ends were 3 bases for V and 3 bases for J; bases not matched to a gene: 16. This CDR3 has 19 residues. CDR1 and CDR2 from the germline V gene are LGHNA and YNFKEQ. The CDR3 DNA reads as TGTGCCAGCAGCCATGGGGCTTTTGGGACAGGGGTCGGGTACACTGAAGCTTTCTTT. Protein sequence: CASSHGAFGTGVGYTEAFF.

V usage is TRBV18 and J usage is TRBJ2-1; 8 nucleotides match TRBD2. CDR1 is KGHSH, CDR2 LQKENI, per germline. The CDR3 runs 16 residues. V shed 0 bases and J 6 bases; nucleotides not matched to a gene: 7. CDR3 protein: CASSPPAGGASNEQFF. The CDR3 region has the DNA TGTGCCAGCTCACCACCGGCCGGGGGGGCCTCCAATGAGCAGTTCTTC. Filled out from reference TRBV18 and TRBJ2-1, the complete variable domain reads NAGVMQNPRHLVRRRGQEARLRCSPMKGHSHVYWYRQLPEEGLKFMVYLQKENIIDESGMPKERFSAEFPKEGPSILRIQQVVRGDSAAYFCASSPPAGGASNEQFFGPGTRLTVL.

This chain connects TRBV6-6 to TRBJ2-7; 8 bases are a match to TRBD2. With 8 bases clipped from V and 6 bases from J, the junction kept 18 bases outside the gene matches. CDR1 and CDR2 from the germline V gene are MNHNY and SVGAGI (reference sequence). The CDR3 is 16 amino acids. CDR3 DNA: TGTGCCAGCCCTCTCCAACCGGGGGGGCCCTCATCCGAGCAGTACTTC. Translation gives CASPLQPGGPSSEQYF.

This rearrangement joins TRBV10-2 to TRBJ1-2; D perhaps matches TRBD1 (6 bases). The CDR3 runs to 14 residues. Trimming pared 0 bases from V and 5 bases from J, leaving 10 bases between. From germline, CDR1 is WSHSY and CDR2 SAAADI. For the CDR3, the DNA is TGCGCCAGCAGTGAGTCTGGGGGCGTGTATGGCTACACCTTC. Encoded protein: CASSESGGVYGYTF.

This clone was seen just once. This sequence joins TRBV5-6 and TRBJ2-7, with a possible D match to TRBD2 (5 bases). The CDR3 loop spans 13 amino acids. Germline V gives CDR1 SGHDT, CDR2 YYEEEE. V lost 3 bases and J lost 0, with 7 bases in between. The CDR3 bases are TGTGCCAGCAGCTCTAGCAGCTCCTACGAGCAGTACTTC. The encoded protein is CASSSSSSYEQYF.

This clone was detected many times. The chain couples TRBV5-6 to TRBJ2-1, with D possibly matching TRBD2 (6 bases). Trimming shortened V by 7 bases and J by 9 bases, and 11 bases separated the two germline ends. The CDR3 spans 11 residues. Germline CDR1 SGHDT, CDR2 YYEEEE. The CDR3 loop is CASEGTREQFF. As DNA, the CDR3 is TGTGCCAGCGAGGGGACTCGTGAGCAGTTCTTC.

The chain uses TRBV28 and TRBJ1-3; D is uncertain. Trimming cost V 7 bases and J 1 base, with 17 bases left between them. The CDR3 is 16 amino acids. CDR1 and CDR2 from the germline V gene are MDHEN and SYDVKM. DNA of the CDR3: TGTGCCAGCACCCCCTCGGACGGGCGTTCTGGAAACACCATATATTTT. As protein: CASTPSDGRSGNTIYF.

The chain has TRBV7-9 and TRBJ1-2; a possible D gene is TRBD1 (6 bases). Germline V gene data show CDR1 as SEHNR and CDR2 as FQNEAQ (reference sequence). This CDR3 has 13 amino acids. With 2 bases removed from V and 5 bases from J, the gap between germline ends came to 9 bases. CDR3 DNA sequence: TGTGCCAGCAGCTTAAGGACAGCTTATGGCTACACCTTC. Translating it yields CASSLRTAYGYTF.

CDR3 in amino acids: CASRDRGATNEKLFF. Written as DNA, the CDR3 is TGTGCCAGCAGGGACAGGGGTGCAACTAATGAAAAACTGTTTTTT. The chain has TRBV2 and TRBJ1-4; 9 bases map to TRBD1. This CDR3 is 15 amino acids long. Germline V gives CDR1 SNHLY, CDR2 FYNNEI. The junction had 2 bases not matched to a gene; V was cut back by 6 bases and J by 0 bases.

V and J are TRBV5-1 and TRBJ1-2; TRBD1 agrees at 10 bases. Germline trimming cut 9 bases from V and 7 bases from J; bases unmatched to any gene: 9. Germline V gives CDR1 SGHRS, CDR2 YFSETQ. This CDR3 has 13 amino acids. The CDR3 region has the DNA TGCGCCACCCAAGACAGGGGGCTCTCTGGCTACACCTTC. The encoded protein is CATQDRGLSGYTF.

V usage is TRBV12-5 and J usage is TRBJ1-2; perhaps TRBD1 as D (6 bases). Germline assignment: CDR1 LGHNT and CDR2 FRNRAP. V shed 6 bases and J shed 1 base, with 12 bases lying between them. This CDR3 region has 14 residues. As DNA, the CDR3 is TGTGCTAGTGGGACACAGGGATTTAACTATGGCTACACCTTC. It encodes CASGTQGFNYGYTF.

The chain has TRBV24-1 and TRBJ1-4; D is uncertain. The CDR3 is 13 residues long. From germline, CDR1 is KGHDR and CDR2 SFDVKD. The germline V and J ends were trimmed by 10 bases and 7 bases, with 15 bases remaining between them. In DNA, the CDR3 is TGTGCCACAATGAAAGGGAACAGTGAAAAACTGTTTTTT. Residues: CATMKGNSEKLFF.

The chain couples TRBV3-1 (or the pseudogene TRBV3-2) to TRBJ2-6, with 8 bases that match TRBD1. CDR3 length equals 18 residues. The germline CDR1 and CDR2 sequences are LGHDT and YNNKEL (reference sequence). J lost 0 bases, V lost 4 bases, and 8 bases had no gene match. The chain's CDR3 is CASSRGQGYTSGANVLTF. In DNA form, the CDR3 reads TGTGCCAGCAGCCGAGGACAGGGATACACCTCTGGGGCCAACGTCCTGACTTTC.

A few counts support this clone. DNA of the CDR3: TGTGCCAGCAGCGTAGGGATAAACACCTACGAGCAGTACTTC. Its translation is CASSVGINTYEQYF. This chain joins TRBV9 and TRBJ2-7; D is uncertain. From germline, CDR1 is SGDLS and CDR2 YYNGEE. V was clipped by 0 bases and J by 2 bases, with 9 bases between them. The CDR3 is 14 residues long.

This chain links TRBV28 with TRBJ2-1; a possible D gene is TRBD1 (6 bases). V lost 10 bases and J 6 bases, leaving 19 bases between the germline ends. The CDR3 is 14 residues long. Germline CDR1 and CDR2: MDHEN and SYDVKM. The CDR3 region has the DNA TGTGCCACCCAAAGACAGGAACCTGGCAATGAGCAGTTCTTC. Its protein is CATQRQEPGNEQFF.

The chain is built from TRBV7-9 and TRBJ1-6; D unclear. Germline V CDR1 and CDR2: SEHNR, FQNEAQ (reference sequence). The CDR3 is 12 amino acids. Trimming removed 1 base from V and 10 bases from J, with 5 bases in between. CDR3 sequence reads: CASSLGESPLHF. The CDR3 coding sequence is TGTGCCAGCAGCTTAGGGGAATCACCCCTCCACTTT. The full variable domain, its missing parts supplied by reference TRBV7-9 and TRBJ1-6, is DTGVSQNPRHKITKRGQNVTFRCDPISEHNRLYWYRQTLGQGPEFLTYFQNEAQLEKSRLLSDRFSAERPKGSFSTLEIQRTEQGDSAMYLCASSLGESPLHFGNGTRLTVT.

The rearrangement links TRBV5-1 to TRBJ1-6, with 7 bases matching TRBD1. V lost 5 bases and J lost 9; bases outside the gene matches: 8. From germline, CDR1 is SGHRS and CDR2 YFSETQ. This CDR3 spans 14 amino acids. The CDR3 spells CASRTQGGLSPLHF. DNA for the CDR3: TGCGCCAGCAGGACGCAGGGGGGACTTTCACCCCTCCACTTT.

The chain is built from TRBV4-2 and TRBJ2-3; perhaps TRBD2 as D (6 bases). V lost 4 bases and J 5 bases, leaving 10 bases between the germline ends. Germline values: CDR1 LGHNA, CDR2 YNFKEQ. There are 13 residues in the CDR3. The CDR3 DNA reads TGTGCCAGCAGCCCTCTGGGGGGAGATACGCAGTATTTT. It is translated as CASSPLGGDTQYF.

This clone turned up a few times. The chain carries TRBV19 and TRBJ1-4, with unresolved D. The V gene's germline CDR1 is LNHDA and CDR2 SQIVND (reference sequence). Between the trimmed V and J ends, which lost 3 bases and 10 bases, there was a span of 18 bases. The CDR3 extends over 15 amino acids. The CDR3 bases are TGTGCCAGTAGTATTAGGGATGCCGGGATCGGAAAACTGTTTTTT. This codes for CASSIRDAGIGKLFF.

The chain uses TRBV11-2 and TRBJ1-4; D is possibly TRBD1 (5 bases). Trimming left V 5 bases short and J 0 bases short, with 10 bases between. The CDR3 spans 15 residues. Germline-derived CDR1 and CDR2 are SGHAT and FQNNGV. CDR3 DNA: TGTGCCAGCAGCCCACAGGAGGCAACTAATGAAAAACTGTTTTTT. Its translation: CASSPQEATNEKLFF.